Following are 7 T cell receptor beta chains from one sample sequenced in a study of beta chain features in type 1 diabetes. Expressed TCRB transcripts were sequenced because the isolated RNA had all been reverse transcribed beforehand. The assay was immunoSEQ multiplex PCR, and TCRdb's table has in-frame clones only and misses some. In the table there are around 500,000 clones, about 10% of which are singletons. The sequencing input was naive CD4+ T cells from blood. The origin of the receptors is a woman younger than 30 in good health.

This clone was seen a handful of times. The chain uses TRBV2 and TRBJ1-2, with unresolved D. V lost 4 bases to trimming and J lost 4 bases, with 10 bases between them. Germline V gives CDR1 SNHLY, CDR2 FYNNEI. The CDR3 is 13 residues long. CDR3 sequence: CASSVLQIYGYTF. CDR3 sequence (DNA): TGTGCCAGCAGTGTCCTTCAAATCTATGGCTACACCTTC.

In its sample, this clone was seen a few times. This chain uses TRBV10-3 with TRBJ2-2, with 7 bases identical to TRBD1. CDR3 size: 15 residues. CDR1 is ENHRY and CDR2 is SYGVKD in the germline V gene. V shed 3 bases, J shed 4 bases, and the junction held 5 bases outside the gene matches. CDR3 residues: CAISDGTATTGELFF. Written as DNA, the CDR3 is TGTGCCATCAGTGATGGGACAGCGACCACCGGGGAGCTGTTTTTT.

This chain links TRBV7-8 with TRBJ1-5, with 7 bases aligning to TRBD1. Trimming cost V 5 bases and J 3 bases; bases outside gene matches: 4. Germline CDR1 reads SGHVS; CDR2 reads FQNEAQ. This CDR3 has 14 residues. For the CDR3, the DNA is TGTGCCAGCAGCCTGGGACAGTTCAATCAGCCCCAGCATTTT. It encodes CASSLGQFNQPQHF. Drawing the rest from reference TRBV7-8 and TRBJ1-5, the complete variable domain is GAGVSQSPRYKVAKRGQDVALRCDPISGHVSLFWYQQALGQGPEFLTYFQNEAQLDKSGLPSDRFFAERPEGSVSTLKIQRTQQEDSAVYLCASSLGQFNQPQHFGDGTRLSIL.

The table lists this clone with a few counts. CDR3 residues: CASSPNRWTAQETQYF. The CDR3 region has the DNA TGTGCCAGCAGTCCCAACAGGTGGACAGCCCAAGAGACCCAGTACTTC. V gene TRBV28 combines with J gene TRBJ2-5; D might be TRBD1 (6 bases). The CDR3 spans 16 residues. Germline loops: CDR1 MDHEN, CDR2 SYDVKM. Trimming stripped 5 bases from V and 1 base from J, with 17 bases between.

This clone was counted only a few times. The V call is TRBV5-1, the J call TRBJ1-1; no clear D. CDR1 and CDR2 from the germline V gene are SGHRS and YFSETQ. V gave up 4 bases and J gave up 7 bases, with 17 bases separating them. The CDR3 totals 14 residues. The CDR3 bases are TGCGCCAGCAGCCTATCACCCTCGCTCAGTGAAGCTTTCTTT. Its protein is CASSLSPSLSEAFF. Supplemented by reference TRBV5-1 and TRBJ1-1, the full variable domain reads KAGVTQTPRYLIKTRGQQVTLSCSPISGHRSVSWYQQTPGQGLQFLFEYFSETQRNKGNFPGRFSGRQFSNSRSEMNVSTLELGDSALYLCASSLSPSLSEAFFGQGTRLTVV.

The chain is built from TRBV9 and TRBJ2-1, with unresolved D. V shed 3 bases and J shed 8 bases, with 12 bases lying between them. CDR3 length: 13 residues. From germline, CDR1 is SGDLS and CDR2 YYNGEE. The CDR3 DNA is TGTGCCAGCAGCGCCCGGCGAACCCATGAGCAGTTCTTC. Translated: CASSARRTHEQFF. Variable domain in full (rest from reference TRBV9 and TRBJ2-1): DSGVTQTPKHLITATGQRVTLRCSPRSGDLSVYWYQQSLDQGLQFLIQYYNGEERAKGNILERFSAQQFPDLHSELNLSSLELGDSALYFCASSARRTHEQFFGPGTRLTVL.

This rearrangement joins TRBV19 to TRBJ2-1; D ambiguous. This CDR3 is built from 15 residues. V was trimmed by 3 bases and J by 1 base, leaving 10 bases between them. In germline, CDR1 is LNHDA, CDR2 SQIVND (reference sequence). This CDR3 reads CASSILVLSYNEQFF. CDR3 sequence (DNA): TGTGCCAGTAGTATTCTAGTCTTATCCTACAATGAGCAGTTCTTC.